This TCR beta chain was sequenced in a study of shared clonotypes between healthy human individuals. The donors, healthy adults who were HIV-negative, had experienced no recent acute infections or vaccinations. Sequencing was performed with immunoSEQ multiplex PCR; in TCRdb, only in-frame clones are kept and a portion is missing. The repertoire has some 580,000 clones, about 96% of them found once; the top ten carry roughly 0.05%. Trimming removed 5 bases from V and 2 bases from J; junction bases left unmatched: 3. This CDR3 is built from 16 residues. Germline CDR1 and CDR2: SGHAT and FQNNGV. This receptor was obtained from a woman aged 25 to 39 in good health. The chain recombines TRBV11-2 with TRBJ2-2; 12 positions agree with TRBD2. The material sequenced was naive CD4+ T cells sorted from blood. Regarding subset: CD45RA+ positively selected. CDR3 amino acids: CASSKLAGGNTGELFF. CDR3 bases: TGTGCCAGCAGCAAACTAGCGGGGGGAAACACCGGGGAGCTGTTTTTT.